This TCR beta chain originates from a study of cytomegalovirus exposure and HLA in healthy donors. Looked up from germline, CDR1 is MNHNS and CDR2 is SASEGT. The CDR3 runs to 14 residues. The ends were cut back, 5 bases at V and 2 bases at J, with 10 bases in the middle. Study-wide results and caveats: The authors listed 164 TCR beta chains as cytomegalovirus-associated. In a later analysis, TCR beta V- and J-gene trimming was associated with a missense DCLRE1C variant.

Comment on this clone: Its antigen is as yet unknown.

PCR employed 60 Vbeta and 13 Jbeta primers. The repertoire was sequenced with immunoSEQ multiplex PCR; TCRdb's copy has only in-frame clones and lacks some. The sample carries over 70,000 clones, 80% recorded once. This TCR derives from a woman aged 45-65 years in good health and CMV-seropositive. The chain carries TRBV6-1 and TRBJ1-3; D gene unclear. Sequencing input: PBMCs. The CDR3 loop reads CASSPSQAGNTIYF. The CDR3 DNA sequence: TGTGCCAGCAGTCCCTCCCAGGCTGGAAACACCATATATTTT.